This is a list of T cell receptor beta chains from one sample in a study of blood T cell repertoires in COVID-19. Using immunoSEQ multiplex PCR, the repertoire was profiled, and TCRdb retains in-frame clones only, with some absent. The sample lists 150,000 or so clones; roughly 93% were seen once. Sequencing was performed on peripheral blood. Every receptor here comes from a woman aged 55-70 years with COVID-19, enrolled during active disease. Both conserved end residues are part of each CDR3. A D gene is named only where the DNA matches it firmly. The listing skips clone size in some rows; elsewhere it reads once, few, many or a size class.

d_gene	v_gene	j_gene	abundance	CDR3aa	CDR3nt
-	TRBV4-2	TRBJ1-5	-	CASSQVGVKDQPQHF	TGTGCCAGCAGCCAAGTCGGGGTGAAGGATCAGCCCCAGCATTTT
TRBD1	TRBV7-2	TRBJ1-1	-	CASSLQPGGTEAFF	TGTGCCAGCAGCTTACAACCAGGGGGCACTGAAGCTTTCTTT
-	TRBV7-2	TRBJ1-2	-	CASSSPPTGRGYTF	TGTGCCAGCAGCTCCCCCCCAACAGGACGTGGCTACACCTTC
TRBD2	TRBV6-4	TRBJ2-1	-	CASSEVGTSGGRLNEQFF	TGTGCCAGCAGTGAGGTAGGGACTAGCGGGGGACGACTCAATGAGCAGTTCTTC
TRBD2	TRBV3-1/TRBV3-2	TRBJ2-5	-	CASRLAGQETQYF	TGTGCCAGCAGGCTAGCGGGCCAAGAGACCCAGTACTTC
-	TRBV12-3/TRBV12-4	TRBJ1-2	-	CASSLARDRGYTF	TGTGCCAGCAGTTTGGCGCGGGATAGAGGCTACACCTTC
TRBD1	TRBV3-1/TRBV3-2	TRBJ1-4	-	CASSQRDRGDRRDEKLFF	TGTGCCAGCAGCCAACGGGACAGGGGGGATAGGCGGGATGAAAAACTGTTTTTT
-	TRBV3-1/TRBV3-2	TRBJ1-3	-	CASSLSSGNTIYF	TGTGCCAGCAGCCTGAGCTCTGGAAACACCATATATTTT
TRBD1	TRBV7-2	TRBJ1-2	-	CASSLGRQGYGYTF	TGTGCCAGCAGCTTAGGCCGACAGGGCTATGGCTACACCTTC
-	TRBV5-1	TRBJ1-2	-	CASQPGHAANYGYTF	TGCGCCAGCCAACCCGGACACGCTGCTAACTATGGCTACACCTTC
TRBD1	TRBV12-5	TRBJ2-7	-	CASRQGPISSYEQYF	TGTGCTAGTAGACAGGGGCCGATTAGCTCCTACGAGCAGTACTTC
-	TRBV20-1	TRBJ1-5	-	CSASPSAWQPQHF	TGCAGTGCTAGTCCCTCCGCGTGGCAGCCCCAGCATTTT
-	TRBV7-7	TRBJ2-6	-	CASSPNILGAGANVLTF	TGTGCTAGCAGCCCAAACATCCTGGGGGCGGGGGCCAACGTCCTGACTTTC
-	TRBV7-8	TRBJ1-5	few	CASSLGTGTGQPQHF	TGTGCCAGCAGCTTAGGTACAGGGACGGGTCAGCCCCAGCATTTT
-	TRBV7-2	TRBJ1-2	-	CASRRRHNEYGYTF	TGTGCCAGCAGGAGGCGTCACAACGAATATGGCTACACCTTC
-	TRBV18	TRBJ1-2	-	CASSLRGLSYGYTF	TGTGCCAGCTCCCTCCGGGGTTTAAGCTATGGCTACACCTTC
TRBD2	TRBV2	TRBJ2-3	-	CASSEGLGGGASDTQYF	TGTGCCAGCAGTGAAGGTCTGGGCGGGGGGGCCTCAGATACGCAGTATTTT
TRBD1	TRBV3-1/TRBV3-2	TRBJ1-3	once	CASSFVRTGGNTIYF	TGTGCCAGCAGCTTTGTTCGGACAGGGGGAAACACCATATATTTT
-	TRBV7-9	TRBJ2-7	once	CASSSSGSAGRLIGEQYF	TGTGCCAGCAGCTCCAGTGGGTCGGCGGGACGTTTAATAGGCGAGCAGTACTTC
TRBD1	TRBV6-2/TRBV6-3	TRBJ1-5	-	CASSGTGWQPQHF	TGTGCCAGCAGTGGGACAGGGTGGCAGCCCCAGCATTTT
-	TRBV7-2	TRBJ2-1	-	CASSELIRVAEQFF	TGTGCCAGCAGCGAACTGATCCGGGTTGCTGAGCAGTTCTTC
TRBD1	TRBV27	TRBJ2-7	few	CASSSTRDRGPYEQYF	TGTGCCAGCAGTTCGACCCGGGACAGGGGACCCTACGAGCAGTACTTC
-	TRBV4-3	TRBJ1-4	-	CASSQFLLRTAGANEKLFF	TGCGCCAGCAGCCAATTTTTATTACGAACGGCAGGTGCTAATGAAAAACTGTTTTTT
-	TRBV5-1	TRBJ2-6	-	CASSLSTLPPGANVLTF	TGCGCCAGCAGCTTGTCAACTTTACCCCCTGGGGCCAACGTCCTGACTTTC
TRBD1	TRBV10-3	TRBJ2-1	once	CAISAIQGAGSNEQFF	TGTGCCATCAGTGCAATACAGGGGGCCGGGAGCAATGAGCAGTTCTTC
-	TRBV4-3	TRBJ2-5	few	CASSQGSRAQETQYF	TGCGCCAGCAGCCAAGGTTCGAGGGCCCAAGAGACCCAGTACTTC
-	TRBV10-3	TRBJ1-4	-	CAISGEGRLREKLFF	TGTGCCATCAGTGGGGAGGGTAGACTCAGAGAAAAACTGTTTTTT
-	TRBV29-1	TRBJ2-1	-	CSVEGLPPLYNEQFF	TGCAGCGTTGAGGGCTTACCCCCCCTTTACAATGAGCAGTTCTTC
TRBD2	TRBV5-6	TRBJ2-1	once	CASSLFGEGDEQFF	TGTGCCAGCAGCTTGTTCGGGGAGGGCGATGAGCAGTTCTTC
TRBD1	TRBV10-3	TRBJ1-2	-	CATGQGLTEGYTF	TGTGCCACCGGACAGGGCTTGACCGAGGGCTACACCTTC
-	TRBV6-5	TRBJ1-2	-	CASSPIGVYGYTF	TGTGCCAGCAGTCCGATAGGAGTCTATGGCTACACCTTC
TRBD1	TRBV3-1/TRBV3-2	TRBJ1-2	-	CASSQGGTGYGYTF	TGTGCCAGCAGCCAAGGAGGGACAGGGTACGGCTACACCTTC
-	TRBV7-2	TRBJ1-2	-	CASSPANYGYTF	TGTGCCAGCAGCCCTGCTAACTATGGCTACACCTTC
-	TRBV6-4	TRBJ2-2	-	CASSDGQNTGELFF	TGTGCCAGCAGTGACGGGCAGAACACCGGGGAGCTGTTTTTT
TRBD1	TRBV4-3	TRBJ1-2	-	CASSPRTGNGYTF	TGCGCCAGCAGCCCTCGGACAGGGAATGGCTACACCTTC
TRBD1	TRBV4-3	TRBJ2-7	-	CASSQDGTGIKQYF	TGCGCCAGCAGCCAAGATGGGACAGGGATAAAGCAGTACTTC
-	TRBV6-1	TRBJ1-6	-	CASSDLTGSPLHF	TGTGCCAGCAGTGATCTAACGGGGTCACCCCTCCACTTT
-	TRBV5-1	TRBJ1-1	-	CASSLTDNTEAFF	TGCGCCAGCAGCTTGACAGACAACACTGAAGCTTTCTTT
-	TRBV6-6	TRBJ1-6	-	CASSYSIRPGYSPLHF	TGTGCCAGCAGTTACTCGATTCGCCCAGGGTATTCACCCCTCCACTTT
-	TRBV27	TRBJ2-6	-	CASGQIGLRPGANVLTF	TGTGCCAGCGGCCAAATAGGACTTCGCCCTGGGGCCAACGTCCTGACTTTC
-	TRBV7-3	TRBJ1-1	once	CASSHAGGDEAFF	TGTGCCAGCAGCCACGCGGGGGGTGATGAAGCTTTCTTT
-	TRBV12-3/TRBV12-4	TRBJ1-2	-	CASSLGGGGYTF	TGTGCCAGCAGCCTTGGGGGGGGCGGCTACACCTTC
-	TRBV6-5	TRBJ1-2	-	CASSSTSYGYTF	TGTGCCAGCAGCTCAACTTCCTATGGCTACACCTTC
TRBD1	TRBV12-3/TRBV12-4	TRBJ1-2	-	CASRQGYGYTF	TGTGCCAGCAGACAGGGGTACGGCTACACCTTC
-	TRBV21-1	TRBJ2-2	-	CASSKLKGTGWPGELFF	TGTGCCAGCAGCAAACTGAAAGGGACAGGGTGGCCCGGGGAGCTGTTTTTT
-	TRBV5-1	TRBJ1-1	-	CASSLAKNTEAFF	TGCGCCAGCAGCTTGGCCAAGAACACTGAAGCTTTCTTT
-	TRBV19	TRBJ2-1	once	CASSIGWRGRRSYNEQFF	TGTGCCAGTAGTATAGGTTGGAGGGGGCGCCGCTCCTACAATGAGCAGTTCTTC
-	TRBV5-1	TRBJ2-1	once	CASRGTSTNNEQFF	TGCGCCAGCAGGGGGACATCTACAAACAATGAGCAGTTCTTC
-	TRBV29-1	TRBJ2-5	-	CSVQLYQETQYF	TGCAGCGTTCAGTTGTACCAAGAGACCCAGTACTTC
-	TRBV18	TRBJ2-5	-	CASSSFRESETQYF	TGTGCCAGCTCAAGTTTTCGAGAGTCAGAGACCCAGTACTTC
-	TRBV5-1	TRBJ2-3	-	CASSLEAVNTDTQYF	TGCGCCAGCAGCTTGGAGGCGGTCAACACAGATACGCAGTATTTT
-	TRBV7-2	TRBJ2-2	-	CASSLRFQGTGELFF	TGTGCCAGCAGCTTAAGGTTTCAGGGAACCGGGGAGCTGTTTTTT
-	TRBV18	TRBJ1-3	-	CASSPPVSGKTTGNTIYF	TGTGCCAGCTCACCACCCGTTTCGGGGAAAACGACTGGAAACACCATATATTTT
-	TRBV30	TRBJ2-7	once	CAWSASGYEQYF	TGTGCCTGGAGTGCCTCCGGCTACGAGCAGTACTTC
-	TRBV18	TRBJ2-2	-	CASSPRENTGELFF	TGTGCCAGCTCACCCAGGGAAAACACCGGGGAGCTGTTTTTT
-	TRBV28	TRBJ1-4	-	CASSPRLQENEKLFF	TGTGCCAGCAGCCCCCGTCTACAGGAGAATGAAAAACTGTTTTTT
TRBD2	TRBV29-1	TRBJ2-3	once	CSVTSGGITDTQYF	TGCAGCGTTACTAGCGGGGGGATCACAGATACGCAGTATTTT
TRBD1	TRBV19	TRBJ1-2	-	CASLPYRGFGYTF	TGTGCCAGTCTTCCATACAGGGGGTTTGGCTACACCTTC
-	TRBV7-2	TRBJ1-6	-	CASSYRRTDSPLHF	TGTGCCAGCAGCTACCGCCGGACTGATTCACCCCTCCACTTT
-	TRBV7-8	TRBJ1-1	-	CASSLLVTGNTEAFF	TGTGCCAGCAGCTTACTGGTCACAGGGAACACTGAAGCTTTCTTT